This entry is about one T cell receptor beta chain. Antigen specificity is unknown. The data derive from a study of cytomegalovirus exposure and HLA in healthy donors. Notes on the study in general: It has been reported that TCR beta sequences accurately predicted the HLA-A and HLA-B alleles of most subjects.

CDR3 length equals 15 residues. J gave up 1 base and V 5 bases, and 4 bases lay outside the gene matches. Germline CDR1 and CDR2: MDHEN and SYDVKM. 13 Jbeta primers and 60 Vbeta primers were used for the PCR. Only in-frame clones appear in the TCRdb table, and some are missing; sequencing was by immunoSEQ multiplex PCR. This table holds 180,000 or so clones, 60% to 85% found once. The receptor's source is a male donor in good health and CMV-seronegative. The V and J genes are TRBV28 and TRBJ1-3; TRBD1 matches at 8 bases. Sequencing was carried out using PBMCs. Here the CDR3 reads CASSRDRGSGNTIYF. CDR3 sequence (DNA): TGTGCCAGCAGTCGTGACAGGGGTTCTGGAAACACCATATATTTT.